Below, 30 T cell receptor beta chains from the same sample are listed, as sequenced in a study of blood T cell repertoires in COVID-19. The repertoire was sequenced with immunoSEQ multiplex PCR; TCRdb's copy has only in-frame clones and lacks some. Among approximately 310,000 clones listed, around 90% were seen once. The sample was PBMCs or T cells enriched from blood (not recorded which). These TCRs come from a man in his 60s who had recovered from COVID-19.

The chain links TRBV7-3 to TRBJ2-7; the D gene is possibly TRBD2 (7 bases). The CDR3 loop spans 14 amino acids. The V and J ends lost 1 base and 3 bases respectively, with 10 bases between them. From germline, CDR1 is SGHTA and CDR2 FQGTGA. The CDR3 DNA follows: TGTGCCAGCAGCTTAAGGGGGGGCGGCTACGAGCAGTACTTC. This gives the protein CASSLRGGGYEQYF.

The V call is TRBV9, the J call TRBJ1-1, with 8 bases that match TRBD1. The germline V gene has CDR1 SGDLS and CDR2 YYNGEE. There are 16 residues in the CDR3. V gave up 2 bases and J gave up 4 bases; unmatched junction bases: 10. DNA of the CDR3: TGTGCCAGCAGCGTCGTCGGACAGGGCCTAGGCACTGAAGCTTTCTTT. It codes for CASSVVGQGLGTEAFF.

The V and J genes are TRBV29-1 and TRBJ2-4; 12 nucleotides agree with TRBD2. The CDR3 has 17 residues. After removal of 4 bases from V and 0 bases from J, the junction contained 7 bases not matched to a gene. CDR1 and CDR2 (germline): SQVTM, ANQGSEA. DNA of the CDR3: TGCAGCGTTGGGCTAGCGGGAGGGATACTAGCCAAAAACATTCAGTACTTC. This encodes CSVGLAGGILAKNIQYF.

The chain is built from TRBV28 and TRBJ2-7; 8 bases fit TRBD1. The CDR3 extends over 16 amino acids. V gave up 2 bases and J gave up 2 bases; unmatched junction bases: 8. Looked up from germline, CDR1 is MDHEN and CDR2 is SYDVKM. CDR3 loop: CASSLHSGQAPYEQYF. In nucleotides, the CDR3 is TGTGCCAGCAGTTTACATTCGGGACAGGCTCCCTACGAGCAGTACTTC.

V gene TRBV7-5 combines with J gene TRBJ2-3; TRBD2 is the table's D call, not checked against the DNA. TRBV7-5 constitutes a pseudogene. This CDR3 is built from 14 residues. CDR3 sequence: CVRSLSAAADTQYF. Here the CDR3 DNA reads TGTGTCAGAAGCTTATCGGCCGCGGCAGATACGCAGTATTTT.

The V gene is TRBV5-6, the J gene TRBJ2-1; 9 bases line up with TRBD2. J gave up 9 bases and V 0 bases, and 16 bases lay outside the gene matches. The CDR3 is made up of 18 amino acids. CDR1 is SGHDT, CDR2 YYEEEE, per germline. The CDR3 nucleotides are TGTGCCAGCAGCTTGGCGTGGTCTAGCGGGACTAGGGGGCTTGAGCAGTTCTTC. Its protein product is CASSLAWSSGTRGLEQFF.

This chain connects TRBV19 to TRBJ1-2; D ambiguous. This CDR3 has 12 amino acids. Germline V gives CDR1 LNHDA, CDR2 SQIVND (reference sequence). Trimming pared 6 bases from V and 2 bases from J, leaving 7 bases between. CDR3 nucleotide sequence: TGTGCCAGTAGGCTATTGAACTATGGCTACACCTTC. The encoded protein is CASRLLNYGYTF.

The V gene is TRBV12-1, the J gene TRBJ1-6; the D call TRBD1 from the table was never checked on the DNA. TRBV12-1 is a known pseudogene. The CDR3 loop spans 16 amino acids. CDR3 nucleotide sequence: TGTGCCAGCAGCTTTGAAGGGCAGGGCTCTAATTCACCCCTCCACTTT. Amino acids: CASSFEGQGSNSPLHF.

The genes are TRBV7-6 and TRBJ2-7; 12 nucleotides align to TRBD2. The CDR3 spans 17 residues. Germline values: CDR1 SGHVS, CDR2 FNYEAQ. With V trimmed by 4 bases and J by 3 bases, 10 bases remained unmatched. CDR3 sequence: CASSSGLAGSSIYEQYF. The CDR3 nucleotides read TGTGCCAGCAGCTCCGGACTAGCGGGAAGTAGTATCTACGAGCAGTACTTC.

This chain links TRBV5-1 with TRBJ1-5, with D hard to call. The CDR3 sequence is 15 residues long. Trimming left V 0 bases short and J 0 bases short, with 7 bases between. Germline CDR1 and CDR2: SGHRS and YFSETQ. The DNA for the CDR3 is TGCGCCAGCAGCTTGGGAGAAAATAGCAATCAGCCCCAGCATTTT. This translates into CASSLGENSNQPQHF.

This clone appeared a few times. The chain joins TRBV5-4 to TRBJ2-3; 10 positions match TRBD2. After removal of 0 bases from V and 4 bases from J, the junction contained 2 bases not matched to a gene. This CDR3 has 15 residues. Germline-derived CDR1 and CDR2 are SGHNT and YYREEE (reference sequence). CDR3 amino acids: CASSLALAGADTQYF. CDR3 DNA sequence: TGTGCCAGCAGCTTGGCTCTAGCGGGAGCAGATACGCAGTATTTT.

This chain uses TRBV19 with TRBJ2-7, with D possibly matching TRBD2 (6 bases). The CDR3 contains 15 residues. V lost 3 bases to trimming and J lost 5 bases, with 17 bases between them. Germline V gene lookup returns CDR1 LNHDA and CDR2 SQIVND (reference sequence). The CDR3 nucleotides are TGTGCCAGTAGTATCCGGGAGACGGACGTCCACGAGCAGTACTTC. Its protein is CASSIRETDVHEQYF. Full variable domain (outside the CDR3, taken from reference TRBV19 and TRBJ2-7): DGGITQSPKYLFRKEGQNVTLSCEQNLNHDAMYWYRQDPGQGLRLIYYSQIVNDFQKGDIAEGYSVSREKKESFPLTVTSAQKNPTAFYLCASSIRETDVHEQYFGPGTRLTVT.

The genes are TRBV4-1 and TRBJ2-1; 9 nucleotides match TRBD2. Germline CDR1 is MGHRA and CDR2 is YSYEKL. Losses at the gene ends were 1 base for V and 4 bases for J; bases not matched to a gene: 2. This CDR3 is built from 15 residues. In DNA form, the CDR3 reads TGCGCCAGCAGCCAAGGGCTAGCGGGGTACAATGAGCAGTTCTTC. Protein product: CASSQGLAGYNEQFF.

The gene calls are TRBV19 and TRBJ1-5; 7 bases line up with TRBD1. Germline lookup yields CDR1 LNHDA and CDR2 SQIVND (reference sequence). The CDR3 spans 17 residues. V lost 5 bases, J lost 0 bases, and 10 bases stayed unmatched. The DNA for the CDR3 is TGTGCCAGTAGTGACCGGGACAGTAAATATAGCAATCAGCCCCAGCATTTT. It codes for CASSDRDSKYSNQPQHF. Filled out from reference TRBV19 and TRBJ1-5, the complete variable domain reads DGGITQSPKYLFRKEGQNVTLSCEQNLNHDAMYWYRQDPGQGLRLIYYSQIVNDFQKGDIAEGYSVSREKKESFPLTVTSAQKNPTAFYLCASSDRDSKYSNQPQHFGDGTRLSIL.

V and J are TRBV6-5 and TRBJ1-2; no firm D call. This CDR3 has 13 amino acids. Trimming took off 5 bases at V and 1 base at J, with 8 bases between the two ends. Germline V gives CDR1 MNHEY, CDR2 SVGAGI. The CDR3 loop reads CASSPQDNYGYTF. CDR3 bases: TGTGCCAGCAGTCCCCAGGATAACTATGGCTACACCTTC.

CDR3 bases: TGTGCCAGCTCACCCCCAGGTGAAGCTTTCTTT. Protein sequence: CASSPPGEAFF. This sequence joins TRBV18 and TRBJ1-1; unclear D gene. V lost 3 bases and J lost 7, with 6 bases in between. The CDR3 contains 11 residues. Germline CDR1 is KGHSH and CDR2 is LQKENI. The complete variable domain, with remaining parts taken from reference TRBV18 and TRBJ1-1, reads NAGVMQNPRHLVRRRGQEARLRCSPMKGHSHVYWYRQLPEEGLKFMVYLQKENIIDESGMPKERFSAEFPKEGPSILRIQQVVRGDSAAYFCASSPPGEAFFGQGTRLTVV.

The chain employs TRBV11-2 and TRBJ1-1; 7 nucleotides agree with TRBD1. This CDR3 is 15 amino acids long. Germline CDR1 reads SGHAT; CDR2 reads FQNNGV. The trim removed 6 bases at V and 5 bases at J, leaving 12 bases unmatched. The CDR3, as DNA: TGTGCCAGCAGAACCCTACAGGGGAGGAGGACTGAAGCTTTCTTT. This gives the protein CASRTLQGRRTEAFF. Supplemented by reference TRBV11-2 and TRBJ1-1, the full variable domain reads EAGVAQSPRYKIIEKRQSVAFWCNPISGHATLYWYQQILGQGPKLLIQFQNNGVVDDSQLPKDRFSAERLKGVDSTLKIQPAKLEDSAVYLCASRTLQGRRTEAFFGQGTRLTVV.

The CDR3 bases are TGTGCCAGCAGCCGTTCCGGGACTAGCGGCTACAATGAGCAGTTCTTC. Protein product: CASSRSGTSGYNEQFF. The chain has TRBV3-1 (or the pseudogene TRBV3-2) and TRBJ2-1; 11 bases fit TRBD2. Germline values: CDR1 LGHDT, CDR2 YNNKEL (reference sequence). The CDR3 has 16 residues. V was clipped by 4 bases and J by 3 bases; unmatched bases: 5.

The chain combines TRBV18 with TRBJ2-7; 8 positions match TRBD1. Trimming removed 1 base from V and 6 bases from J; junction bases left unmatched: 5. Germline V gives CDR1 KGHSH, CDR2 LQKENI. The CDR3 covers 14 residues. For the CDR3, the DNA is TGTGCCAGCTCACCACGGACAGGGTTGCTCGAGCAGTACTTC. Its translation is CASSPRTGLLEQYF.

The chain is built from TRBV20-1 and TRBJ1-3; D remains ambiguous. Germline V gene lookup returns CDR1 DFQATT and CDR2 SNEGSKA (reference sequence). Trimming shortened V by 3 bases and J by 0 bases, and 3 bases separated the two germline ends. The CDR3 loop spans 12 amino acids. The CDR3 protein is CSASYSGNTIYF. DNA of the CDR3: TGCAGTGCTAGTTACTCTGGAAACACCATATATTTT.

The chain has TRBV7-2 and TRBJ2-3; TRBD2 is a possible D gene (6 bases). The CDR3 is 13 residues long. Germline V gives CDR1 SGHTA, CDR2 FQGNSA. Trimming removed 5 bases from V and 8 bases from J, with 14 bases in between. The CDR3 protein is CASSPDLEGTQYF. Written as DNA, the CDR3 is TGTGCCAGCAGCCCCGACCTGGAGGGTACGCAGTATTTT.

The chain has TRBV29-1 and TRBJ2-7; possibly TRBD2 for D (7 bases). The CDR3 has 14 residues. CDR1 is SQVTM, CDR2 ANQGSEA, per germline. Trimming removed 6 bases at V and 2 bases at J, with 17 bases between. CDR3 nucleotide sequence: TGCAGCGTGGGTTCGGGGGGCTCGGCCTACGAGCAGTACTTC. Its protein product is CSVGSGGSAYEQYF.

This chain links TRBV6-5 with TRBJ2-1; unclear D gene. CDR3 length: 15 residues. Germline CDR1 is MNHEY and CDR2 is SVGAGI. Trimming cost V 2 bases and J 4 bases, with 12 bases left between them. The CDR3 bases are TGTGCCAGCAGTTACGGTCTGGCGGAGTACAATGAGCAGTTCTTC. Protein: CASSYGLAEYNEQFF.

The chain links TRBV7-9 to TRBJ1-3; TRBD1 is a possible D gene (5 bases). Germline lookup yields CDR1 SEHNR and CDR2 FQNEAQ (reference sequence). V was pared by 5 bases and J by 5 bases, with 7 bases between. The CDR3 is 12 amino acids. Written as DNA, the CDR3 is TGTGCCAGCAGCGTGGACAGAAACACCATATATTTT. Translated, it gives CASSVDRNTIYF. Full variable domain (rest looked up from reference TRBV7-9 and TRBJ1-3): DTGVSQNPRHKITKRGQNVTFRCDPISEHNRLYWYRQTLGQGPEFLTYFQNEAQLEKSRLLSDRFSAERPKGSFSTLEIQRTEQGDSAMYLCASSVDRNTIYFGEGSWLTVV.

The V call is TRBV5-4, the J call TRBJ2-2, with 12 positions matching TRBD1. This CDR3 has 16 amino acids. Per the germline V gene, CDR1 is SGHNT and CDR2 is YYREEE (reference sequence). The V and J ends lost 4 bases and 7 bases, in that order; junction bases with no gene match: 8. The CDR3 nucleotides are TGTGCCAGCAGCAGGGGACAGGGGGCGAGCGTCGGGGAGCTGTTTTTT. Amino acid sequence: CASSRGQGASVGELFF.

The chain is built from TRBV2 and TRBJ1-1; D is possibly TRBD1 (5 bases). Looked up from germline, CDR1 is SNHLY and CDR2 is FYNNEI. The CDR3 is made up of 15 amino acids. V lost 6 bases, J lost 1 base, and 15 bases lay in between. CDR3 nucleotides: TGTGCCAGCAGACCGGGACCCGGGGGGAACACTGAAGCTTTCTTT. Translated, it gives CASRPGPGGNTEAFF.

This chain connects TRBV6-5 to TRBJ2-7; 8 bases fit TRBD2. This CDR3 has 15 residues. V lost 6 bases and J lost 10; bases outside the gene matches: 17. CDR1 is MNHEY and CDR2 is SVGAGI in the germline V gene. CDR3 sequence reads: CASSSPKSGSPRQYF. The CDR3 region has the DNA TGTGCCAGCAGCTCCCCCAAAAGCGGGAGCCCGCGACAGTACTTC.

The rearrangement joins TRBV6-5 to TRBJ1-1; 9 positions agree with TRBD1. CDR1 is MNHEY, CDR2 SVGAGI, per germline. The CDR3 is made up of 15 amino acids. The ends lost 4 bases at V and 2 bases at J; junction bases unmatched: 5. The CDR3 coding sequence is TGTGCCAGCAGTTTCGGGACAGGGATAAACACTGAAGCTTTCTTT. Protein: CASSFGTGINTEAFF.

The rearrangement links TRBV7-2 to TRBJ2-3; 9 bases are shared with TRBD2. Germline V gene sequence: CDR1 SGHTA, CDR2 FQGNSA. The junction had 6 bases not matched to a gene; V was cut back by 1 base and J by 4 bases. The CDR3 has 16 amino acids. The CDR3 reads CASSLVGGRASDTQYF. The DNA for the CDR3 is TGTGCCAGCAGCTTAGTGGGCGGGAGGGCTTCAGATACGCAGTATTTT.

This chain uses TRBV3-1 (or the pseudogene TRBV3-2) with TRBJ1-2; D is uncertain. Germline V gene data show CDR1 as LGHDT and CDR2 as YNNKEL (reference sequence). Between the trimmed V and J ends, which lost 5 bases and 2 bases, there was a span of 15 bases. This CDR3 has 15 amino acids. This CDR3 reads CASSTEGLENYGYTF. The CDR3 DNA sequence: TGTGCCAGCAGCACCGAGGGTTTAGAAAACTATGGCTACACCTTC.